This T cell receptor beta chain came from a study of blood T cell repertoires in COVID-19. Study in general: Acute and convalescent COVID-19 samples came from the United States, Italy and Spain. PBMCs, B-cell-depleted T cells, or T cells provided the cDNA or gDNA that made up the material.

TCRdb keeps only in-frame clones here, not all; method: immunoSEQ multiplex PCR. The table records more than 95,000 clones, nearly 90% of them present only once. The CDR3 length is 14 residues. CDR1 is SNHLY and CDR2 is FYNNEI in the germline V gene. The junction had 3 bases not matched to a gene; V was cut back by 5 bases and J by 0 bases. The chain combines TRBV2 with TRBJ2-7; 8 nucleotides match TRBD1. This receptor was identified in a man aged 50 to 60 in a cohort sampled during active COVID-19. Sequencing input: peripheral blood. This CDR3 is CASSHDRGSYEQYV. CDR3 DNA: TGTGCCAGCAGTCACGACAGGGGCTCCTACGAGCAGTACGTC.